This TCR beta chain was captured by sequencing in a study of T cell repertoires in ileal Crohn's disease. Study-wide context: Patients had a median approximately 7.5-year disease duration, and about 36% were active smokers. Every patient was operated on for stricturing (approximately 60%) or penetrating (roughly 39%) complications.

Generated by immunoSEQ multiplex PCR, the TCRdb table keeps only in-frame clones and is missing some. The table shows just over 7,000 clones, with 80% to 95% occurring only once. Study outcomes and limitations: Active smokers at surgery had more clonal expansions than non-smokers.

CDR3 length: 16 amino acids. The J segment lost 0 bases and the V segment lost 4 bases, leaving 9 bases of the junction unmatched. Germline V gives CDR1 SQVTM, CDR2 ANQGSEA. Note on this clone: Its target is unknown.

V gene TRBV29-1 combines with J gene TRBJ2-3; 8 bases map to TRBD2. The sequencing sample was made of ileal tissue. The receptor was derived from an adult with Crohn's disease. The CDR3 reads CSVAGGRGTSTDTQYF. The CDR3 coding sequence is TGCAGCGTTGCGGGGGGGAGGGGGACTAGCACAGATACGCAGTATTTT.